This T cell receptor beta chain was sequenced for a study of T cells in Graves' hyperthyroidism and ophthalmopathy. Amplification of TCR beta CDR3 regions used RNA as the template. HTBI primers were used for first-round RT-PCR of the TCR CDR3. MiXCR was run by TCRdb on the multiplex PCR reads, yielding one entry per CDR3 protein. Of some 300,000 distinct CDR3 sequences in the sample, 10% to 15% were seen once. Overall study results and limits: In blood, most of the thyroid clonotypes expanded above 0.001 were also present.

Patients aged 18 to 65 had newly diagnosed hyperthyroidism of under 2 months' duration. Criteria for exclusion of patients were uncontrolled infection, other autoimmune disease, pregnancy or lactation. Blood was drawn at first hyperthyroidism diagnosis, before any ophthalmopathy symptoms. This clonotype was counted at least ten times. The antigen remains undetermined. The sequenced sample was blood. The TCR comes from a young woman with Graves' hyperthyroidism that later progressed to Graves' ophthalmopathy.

The CDR3 DNA is TGCAGTGCTAGAGATCTAGGGGGGAGTGAGCAGTTCTTC. Translated: CSARDLGGSEQFF. The chain has TRBV20-1 and TRBJ2-1; TRBD1 or TRBD2 may be the D gene (6 bases each). Trimming removed 0 bases from V and 9 bases from J, with 12 bases in between. This CDR3 contains 13 residues. Germline V lookup: CDR1 DFQATT, CDR2 SNEGSKA (reference sequence).